Listed below are T cell receptor beta chains from one sample, sequenced in a study of T-cell memory formation after mild COVID-19. TCRdb called the 5' RACE reads again in MiXCR, with one record for every CDR3 protein. The sample consists of about 390,000 distinct CDR3 sequences, more than 15% of them appearing once. Sequencing was done on a sample of PBMCs or a T cell subset sorted from them (not recorded which). These receptor sequences come from a man younger than 35 who had mild COVID-19 (a few samples of this study predate the infection). Cell type and time point are not known. CDR3s include the opening cysteine and the closing phenylalanine or tryptophan. Each record gives: clone size, V gene, D gene, J gene, CDR3 protein, CDR3 DNA. A D gene is named only where the DNA matches it firmly. Clone size is not always given. Where it is, it says once, few, many or a class for expanded clones.

abundance: few
v_gene: TRBV12-3/TRBV12-4
d_gene: TRBD1
j_gene: TRBJ1-4
CDR3aa: CASSRGGWGEKLFF
CDR3nt: TGTGCCAGCAGCCGAGGGGGCTGGGGAGAAAAACTGTTTTTT

abundance: few
v_gene: TRBV28
d_gene: -
j_gene: TRBJ1-6
CDR3aa: CASRDTNSPLHF
CDR3nt: TGTGCCAGCCGGGACACTAATTCACCCCTCCACTTT

abundance: -
v_gene: TRBV7-9
d_gene: -
j_gene: TRBJ2-3
CDR3aa: CASSEGVLTDTQYF
CDR3nt: TGTGCCAGCAGCGAGGGGGTTCTCACAGATACGCAGTATTTT

abundance: few
v_gene: TRBV5-1
d_gene: -
j_gene: TRBJ1-1
CDR3aa: CASSLQTANTEAFF
CDR3nt: TGCGCCAGCAGCTTGCAGACAGCGAACACTGAAGCTTTCTTT

abundance: -
v_gene: TRBV7-2
d_gene: -
j_gene: TRBJ1-1
CDR3aa: CASSLMGADTEAFF
CDR3nt: TGTGCCAGCAGCTTAATGGGGGCAGACACTGAAGCTTTCTTT

abundance: -
v_gene: TRBV20-1
d_gene: -
j_gene: TRBJ1-1
CDR3aa: CSARDIGRMNTEAFF
CDR3nt: TGCAGTGCTAGAGATATAGGACGGATGAACACTGAAGCTTTCTTT

abundance: -
v_gene: TRBV29-1
d_gene: -
j_gene: TRBJ2-6
CDR3aa: CSVAGSISGANVLTF
CDR3nt: TGCAGCGTTGCTGGGAGTATCTCTGGGGCCAACGTCCTGACTTTC

abundance: many
v_gene: TRBV6-9
d_gene: -
j_gene: TRBJ1-5
CDR3aa: CASSARIQPQHF
CDR3nt: TGTGCCAGCAGCGCCCGGATTCAGCCCCAGCATTTT

abundance: few
v_gene: TRBV18
d_gene: -
j_gene: TRBJ2-7
CDR3aa: CASSLREGPHEQYF
CDR3nt: TGTGCCAGCTCCCTCCGCGAGGGCCCTCACGAGCAGTACTTC

abundance: few
v_gene: TRBV5-1
d_gene: TRBD1
j_gene: TRBJ2-6
CDR3aa: CASSSGTDFSGANVLTF
CDR3nt: TGCGCCAGCAGCTCCGGGACAGACTTCTCTGGGGCCAACGTCCTGACTTTC

abundance: -
v_gene: TRBV7-7
d_gene: TRBD2
j_gene: TRBJ2-1
CDR3aa: CASSATSGGRNEQFF
CDR3nt: TGTGCTAGCAGCGCGACTAGCGGGGGGAGGAATGAGCAGTTCTTC

abundance: -
v_gene: TRBV5-1
d_gene: TRBD1
j_gene: TRBJ1-2
CDR3aa: CASRNPRQGASQGYTF
CDR3nt: TGCGCCAGCAGGAACCCGAGACAGGGGGCATCGCAAGGCTACACCTTC

abundance: -
v_gene: TRBV6-5
d_gene: -
j_gene: TRBJ1-2
CDR3aa: CASSWSGGGYTF
CDR3nt: TGTGCCAGCAGTTGGTCCGGTGGGGGCTACACCTTC

abundance: -
v_gene: TRBV15
d_gene: TRBD2
j_gene: TRBJ2-2
CDR3aa: CATSRVRSGGALNTGELFF
CDR3nt: TGTGCCACCAGCAGAGTTCGTAGCGGGGGGGCCTTGAACACCGGGGAGCTGTTTTTT

abundance: -
v_gene: TRBV5-6
d_gene: TRBD2
j_gene: TRBJ2-7
CDR3aa: CASSLWRGDEQYF
CDR3nt: TGTGCCAGCAGCCTCTGGCGGGGGGACGAGCAGTACTTC

abundance: -
v_gene: TRBV7-2
d_gene: -
j_gene: TRBJ2-1
CDR3aa: CASSPTQGRNEQFF
CDR3nt: TGTGCCAGCAGCCCAACTCAGGGGAGGAATGAGCAGTTCTTC

abundance: few
v_gene: TRBV10-3
d_gene: -
j_gene: TRBJ2-5
CDR3aa: CAISESVGEEETQYF
CDR3nt: TGTGCCATCAGTGAGTCGGTCGGCGAAGAAGAGACCCAGTACTTC

abundance: few
v_gene: TRBV5-1
d_gene: -
j_gene: TRBJ2-3
CDR3aa: CASSQGGPDTQYF
CDR3nt: TGCGCCAGCAGCCAGGGGGGTCCAGATACGCAGTATTTT

abundance: -
v_gene: TRBV14
d_gene: -
j_gene: TRBJ2-3
CDR3aa: CASSQAEDGWSTDTQYF
CDR3nt: TGTGCCAGCAGCCAAGCCGAGGACGGATGGAGCACAGATACGCAGTATTTT

abundance: -
v_gene: TRBV7-2
d_gene: TRBD1
j_gene: TRBJ2-7
CDR3aa: CASSFTGTGVPEQYF
CDR3nt: TGTGCCAGCAGTTTTACCGGGACAGGGGTCCCCGAGCAGTACTTC

abundance: -
v_gene: TRBV14
d_gene: -
j_gene: TRBJ2-3
CDR3aa: CASSQIEGGPGDTQYF
CDR3nt: TGTGCCAGCAGCCAAATTGAGGGGGGGCCAGGAGATACGCAGTATTTT

abundance: -
v_gene: TRBV5-5
d_gene: -
j_gene: TRBJ2-3
CDR3aa: CASSLVLGVGGYF
CDR3nt: TGTGCCAGCAGCTTGGTGTTGGGGGTCGGGGGGTATTTT

abundance: -
v_gene: TRBV6-2/TRBV6-3
d_gene: -
j_gene: TRBJ2-1
CDR3aa: CASSYSGWPREQFF
CDR3nt: TGTGCCAGCAGTTACTCGGGCTGGCCAAGAGAGCAGTTCTTC

abundance: few
v_gene: TRBV18
d_gene: -
j_gene: TRBJ1-5
CDR3aa: CASSEGEGQPQHF
CDR3nt: TGTGCCAGCTCCGAGGGGGAAGGTCAGCCCCAGCATTTT

abundance: few
v_gene: TRBV4-1
d_gene: -
j_gene: TRBJ1-5
CDR3aa: CASSQFGQNNQPQHF
CDR3nt: TGCGCCAGCAGCCAATTCGGACAGAACAACCAGCCCCAGCATTTT